These T cell receptor beta chains were read from a single sample in a study of blood T cell repertoires in COVID-19. Assay: immunoSEQ multiplex PCR; the TCRdb copy retains only in-frame clones and omits some. The data contain roughly 240,000 clones, around 88% of them singletons. The sequenced sample was PBMCs or T cells enriched from blood (not recorded which). The source is a woman in her 40s with acute COVID-19. CDR3s include the opening cysteine and the closing phenylalanine or tryptophan. A D gene is named only where the DNA matches it firmly. A row's size may be missing; if present it is once, few, many or a size class.

D gene: TRBD2
J gene: TRBJ2-1
V gene: TRBV7-2
clone size: -
CDR3 protein: CASSLTSGGGVAYNEQFF
CDR3 DNA: TGTGCCAGCAGCCTGACTAGCGGGGGGGGAGTCGCCTACAATGAGCAGTTCTTC

D gene: -
J gene: TRBJ1-6
V gene: TRBV5-1
clone size: -
CDR3 protein: CASSPVAGPYSPLHF
CDR3 DNA: TGCGCCAGCAGCCCCGTGGCAGGTCCCTATTCACCCCTCCACTTT

D gene: TRBD1
J gene: TRBJ1-2
V gene: TRBV3-1/TRBV3-2
clone size: -
CDR3 protein: CASSPGQGVNYGYTF
CDR3 DNA: TGTGCCAGCAGCCCGGGACAGGGGGTCAACTATGGCTACACCTTC

D gene: -
J gene: TRBJ1-3
V gene: TRBV6-5
clone size: -
CDR3 protein: CASSYSGQGVGNTIYF
CDR3 DNA: TGTGCCAGCAGTTACTCTGGACAAGGCGTGGGGAACACCATATATTTT

D gene: -
J gene: TRBJ1-3
V gene: TRBV30
clone size: once
CDR3 protein: CAWSTGGLGGNTIYF
CDR3 DNA: TGTGCCTGGAGTACTGGGGGACTAGGTGGAAACACCATATATTTT

D gene: TRBD2
J gene: TRBJ2-2
V gene: TRBV14
clone size: -
CDR3 protein: CASSRAVLAGRSNTGELFF
CDR3 DNA: TGTGCCAGCAGCCGCGCGGTGTTAGCGGGAAGGAGTAACACCGGGGAGCTGTTTTTT

D gene: TRBD1
J gene: TRBJ1-1
V gene: TRBV11-3
clone size: -
CDR3 protein: CASSLAGTGIVGTEAFF
CDR3 DNA: TGTGCCAGCAGCTTAGCGGGGACAGGGATTGTAGGGACTGAAGCTTTCTTT

D gene: -
J gene: TRBJ1-6
V gene: TRBV3-1/TRBV3-2
clone size: -
CDR3 protein: CASSPPLCLHF
CDR3 DNA: TGTGCCAGCAGCCCCCCTTTATGCCTCCACTTT

D gene: TRBD1
J gene: TRBJ2-3
V gene: TRBV30
clone size: -
CDR3 protein: CAWSGGTESTDTQYF
CDR3 DNA: TGTGCCTGGAGTGGTGGGACAGAGAGCACAGATACGCAGTATTTT

D gene: -
J gene: TRBJ2-7
V gene: TRBV5-1
clone size: -
CDR3 protein: CASSPQGPGYEQYF
CDR3 DNA: TGCGCCAGCAGCCCTCAGGGGCCGGGGTACGAGCAGTACTTC

D gene: -
J gene: TRBJ2-3
V gene: TRBV7-2
clone size: -
CDR3 protein: CASSFAGDTQYF
CDR3 DNA: TGTGCCAGCAGCTTCGCCGGGGATACGCAGTATTTT

D gene: TRBD2
J gene: TRBJ2-3
V gene: TRBV7-2
clone size: -
CDR3 protein: CASSLVPSGADTDTQYF
CDR3 DNA: TGTGCCAGCAGCTTAGTTCCTAGCGGGGCTGACACAGATACGCAGTATTTT

D gene: TRBD1
J gene: TRBJ1-6
V gene: TRBV9
clone size: few
CDR3 protein: CASSVGGTVGSPLHF
CDR3 DNA: TGTGCCAGCAGCGTAGGGGGGACAGTCGGTTCACCCCTCCACTTT

D gene: -
J gene: TRBJ2-4
V gene: TRBV4-1
clone size: -
CDR3 protein: CASSQTGEGAAKNIQYF
CDR3 DNA: TGCGCCAGCAGCCAAACCGGAGAAGGGGCGGCCAAAAACATTCAGTACTTC

D gene: TRBD1
J gene: TRBJ1-2
V gene: TRBV28
clone size: -
CDR3 protein: CASSLTGIYGYTF
CDR3 DNA: TGTGCCAGCAGTCTGACAGGGATTTATGGCTACACCTTC

D gene: -
J gene: TRBJ1-2
V gene: TRBV9
clone size: once
CDR3 protein: CASSVGTSANYGYTF
CDR3 DNA: TGTGCCAGCAGCGTTGGGACATCAGCTAACTATGGCTACACCTTC

D gene: TRBD1
J gene: TRBJ2-7
V gene: TRBV18
clone size: -
CDR3 protein: CASSPWTGSSYEQYF
CDR3 DNA: TGTGCCAGCTCACCATGGACAGGGAGCTCCTACGAGCAGTACTTC

D gene: TRBD2
J gene: TRBJ2-3
V gene: TRBV30
clone size: -
CDR3 protein: CAWTGGVAPSTDTQYF
CDR3 DNA: TGTGCCTGGACTGGGGGGGTAGCGCCAAGCACAGATACGCAGTATTTT

D gene: TRBD1
J gene: TRBJ1-4
V gene: TRBV7-9
clone size: -
CDR3 protein: CASSFRQGNNEKLFF
CDR3 DNA: TGTGCCAGCAGCTTCAGACAGGGTAATAATGAAAAACTGTTTTTT

D gene: -
J gene: TRBJ2-3
V gene: TRBV5-4
clone size: once
CDR3 protein: CASSRLSGGTDTQYF
CDR3 DNA: TGTGCCAGCAGCAGATTAAGCGGTGGCACAGATACGCAGTATTTT

D gene: TRBD1
J gene: TRBJ1-5
V gene: TRBV7-9
clone size: few
CDR3 protein: CASSWTGDQPQHF
CDR3 DNA: TGTGCCAGCAGCTGGACAGGGGATCAGCCCCAGCATTTT

D gene: TRBD1
J gene: TRBJ1-1
V gene: TRBV27
clone size: -
CDR3 protein: CASSSRRRDSTMNTEAFF
CDR3 DNA: TGTGCCAGCAGTTCCCGCCGCAGGGACAGCACCATGAACACTGAAGCTTTCTTT

D gene: -
J gene: TRBJ1-5
V gene: TRBV27
clone size: -
CDR3 protein: CASSTHYRGAQHF
CDR3 DNA: TGTGCCAGCAGCACCCACTACCGGGGGGCCCAGCATTTT

D gene: TRBD1
J gene: TRBJ1-1
V gene: TRBV18
clone size: -
CDR3 protein: CASSLAGGTEAFF
CDR3 DNA: TGTGCCAGCTCACTCGCAGGGGGCACTGAAGCTTTCTTT

D gene: TRBD1
J gene: TRBJ2-5
V gene: TRBV5-6
clone size: -
CDR3 protein: CASSLAGTGAQETQYF
CDR3 DNA: TGTGCCAGCAGCTTGGCCGGGACAGGGGCTCAAGAGACCCAGTACTTC

D gene: -
J gene: TRBJ2-7
V gene: TRBV5-1
clone size: -
CDR3 protein: CASIRIEQYF
CDR3 DNA: TGCGCCAGCATTAGAATCGAGCAGTACTTC

D gene: -
J gene: TRBJ1-6
V gene: TRBV5-4
clone size: -
CDR3 protein: CASSLVVWGGNSPLHF
CDR3 DNA: TGTGCCAGCAGCTTGGTAGTGTGGGGGGGCAATTCACCCCTCCACTTT

D gene: TRBD2
J gene: TRBJ2-5
V gene: TRBV9
clone size: -
CDR3 protein: CASSVDGSGETQYF
CDR3 DNA: TGTGCCAGCAGCGTAGATGGTAGCGGGGAGACCCAGTACTTC